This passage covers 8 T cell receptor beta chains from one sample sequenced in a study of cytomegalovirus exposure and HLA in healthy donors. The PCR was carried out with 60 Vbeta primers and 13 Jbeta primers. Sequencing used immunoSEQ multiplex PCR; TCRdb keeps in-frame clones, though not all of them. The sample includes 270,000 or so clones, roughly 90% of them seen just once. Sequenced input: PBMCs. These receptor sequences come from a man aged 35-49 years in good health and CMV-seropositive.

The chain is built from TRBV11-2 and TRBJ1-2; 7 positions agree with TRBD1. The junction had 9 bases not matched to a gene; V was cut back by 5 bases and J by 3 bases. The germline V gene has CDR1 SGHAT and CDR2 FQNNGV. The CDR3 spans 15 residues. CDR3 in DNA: TGTGCCAGCAGCCCCCAGGGACAGCTGGACTATGGCTACACCTTC. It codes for CASSPQGQLDYGYTF.

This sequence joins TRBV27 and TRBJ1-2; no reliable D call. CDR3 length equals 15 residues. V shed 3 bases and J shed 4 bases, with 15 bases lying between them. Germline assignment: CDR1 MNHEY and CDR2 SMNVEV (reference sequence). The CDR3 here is CASSFSGGGIYGYTF. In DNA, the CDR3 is TGTGCCAGCAGTTTCAGCGGTGGAGGCATCTATGGCTACACCTTC.

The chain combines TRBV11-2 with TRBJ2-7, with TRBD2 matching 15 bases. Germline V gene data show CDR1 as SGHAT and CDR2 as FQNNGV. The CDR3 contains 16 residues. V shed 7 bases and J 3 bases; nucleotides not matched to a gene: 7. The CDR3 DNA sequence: TGTGCCAGCACCATGGGACTAGCGGGAGGTAACTACGAGCAGTACTTC. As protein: CASTMGLAGGNYEQYF.

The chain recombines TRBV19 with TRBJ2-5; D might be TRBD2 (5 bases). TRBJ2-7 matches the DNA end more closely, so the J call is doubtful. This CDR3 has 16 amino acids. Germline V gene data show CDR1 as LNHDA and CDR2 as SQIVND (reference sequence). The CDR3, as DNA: TGTGCCAGTAGTATTGCCCTCCCCAGCGGAGACCGCGAGCAGTACTTC. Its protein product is CASSIALPSGDREQYF.

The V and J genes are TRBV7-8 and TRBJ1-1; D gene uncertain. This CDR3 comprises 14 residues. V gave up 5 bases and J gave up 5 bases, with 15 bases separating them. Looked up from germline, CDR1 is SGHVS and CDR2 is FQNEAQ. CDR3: CASSHGPRTTEAFF. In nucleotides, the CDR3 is TGTGCCAGCAGCCATGGACCCAGGACTACTGAAGCTTTCTTT. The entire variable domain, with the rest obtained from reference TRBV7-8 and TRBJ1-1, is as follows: GAGVSQSPRYKVAKRGQDVALRCDPISGHVSLFWYQQALGQGPEFLTYFQNEAQLDKSGLPSDRFFAERPEGSVSTLKIQRTQQEDSAVYLCASSHGPRTTEAFFGQGTRLTVV.

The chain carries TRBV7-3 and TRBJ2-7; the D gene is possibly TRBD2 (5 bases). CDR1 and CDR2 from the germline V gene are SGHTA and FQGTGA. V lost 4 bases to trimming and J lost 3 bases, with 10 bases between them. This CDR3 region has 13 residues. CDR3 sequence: CASSSRAGYEQYF. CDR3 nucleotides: TGTGCCAGCAGCTCGCGGGCGGGCTACGAGCAGTACTTC.

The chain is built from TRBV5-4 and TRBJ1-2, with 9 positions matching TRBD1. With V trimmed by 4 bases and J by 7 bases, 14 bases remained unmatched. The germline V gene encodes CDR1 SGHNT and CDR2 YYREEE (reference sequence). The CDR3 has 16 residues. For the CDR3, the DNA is TGTGCCAGCAGCCCGTCACAGGGGGCGGGGTATGGTGGCTACACCTTC. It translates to CASSPSQGAGYGGYTF.

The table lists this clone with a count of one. CDR3 nucleotide sequence: TGTGCCAGCAGCCAGCTCCGAGGTTACGAGCAGTACTTC. It yields the protein CASSQLRGYEQYF. The rearrangement joins TRBV14 to TRBJ2-7; D not certain. The CDR3 consists of 13 residues. The V gene's germline CDR1 is SGHDN and CDR2 FVKESK. The ends were cut back, 3 bases at V and 4 bases at J, with 10 bases in the middle.